This T cell receptor (beta chain) was recorded in a study of early T cells in non-severe SARS-CoV-2 infection. Turning to the study itself: Sequenced material consisted of bulk RNA (from unsorted whole blood), and chains were unpaired. Findings and caveats of the study: The matching step, a VDJdb search, favored anti-spike CD8 responses and missed private and CD4 specificities.

The CDR3 sequence is 14 residues long. The V end was cut by 8 bases, the J end by 1 base, with 15 bases between. Attached unique molecular identifiers marked individual cDNA molecules. Each CDR3 protein gets one entry after TCRdb re-called the 5' RACE reads with MiXCR. Here the sample spans about 58,000 distinct CDR3 sequences, 9.5% to 15% being singletons. Turning to this clonotype: The antigen remains unidentified.

This TCR came from an adult who was a healthcare worker with PCR-confirmed SARS-CoV-2 infection or an uninfected control (not recorded which). The chain links TRBV12-3 or TRBV12-4 to TRBJ2-7; D call uncertain. Sequencing used whole blood. DNA of the CDR3: TGTGCCAGCCGCCAGTCCCTCGGGTCCTACGAGCAGTACTTC. Translated, it gives CASRQSLGSYEQYF.